This TCR beta chain was profiled in a study of shared clonotypes between healthy human individuals. Study-level information: The donor pool was made up of a couple of women and a few men aged 18 to 49.

This table comes from immunoSEQ multiplex PCR, and its TCRdb copy is limited to in-frame clones, with some not included. Of around 200,000 clones listed, 66% are singletons. This CDR3 has 16 amino acids. V lost 4 bases and J lost 3, with 20 bases in between. Germline V gene data show CDR1 as SGDLS and CDR2 as YYNGEE. Study-wide points: Only blood underwent sampling, and tissue repertoires likely differ. Despite large depth, sorted-subset datasets appeared incompletely sequenced.

This clone was counted a few times. Its antigen is not known. The clonotype comes from a young man in good health. The J gene is TRBJ2-7, the V gene TRBV9; tentatively, D is TRBD2 (6 bases). The sequenced sample consisted of memory CD4+ T cells sorted from blood. Subset noted: CD45RA-negative fraction. The CDR3 spells CASSPRLLGTYYEQYF. CDR3 nucleotides: TGTGCCAGCAGCCCTCGGCTCCTCGGGACTTACTACGAGCAGTACTTC.